The subject of this entry is one T cell receptor beta chain. TCRdb analysed the 5' RACE reads with MiXCR anew, one entry per CDR3 protein. This repertoire shows a few hundred thousand distinct CDR3 sequences, approximately 30% found once; its top ten account for about 6%. The source of the sample is a study of identical twins' blood T cells. The CDR3 sequence is 16 residues long. The V end was cut by 2 bases, the J end by 3 bases, with 14 bases between. The sequenced material came from PBMCs. The chain carries TRBV12-3 or TRBV12-4 and TRBJ1-3, with D possibly being TRBD1 (6 bases). The sequence was collected from a woman aged 18-55 years in good health. CDR3 nucleotide sequence: TGTGCCAGCAGTTTACGGGGGGCCGTTTATGGAAACACCATATATTTT. Translated: CASSLRGAVYGNTIYF.